This TCR beta chain was sequenced for a study of identical twins. This clonotype has only a few counts. There are 15 residues in the CDR3. With 0 bases clipped from V and 5 bases from J, the junction kept 4 bases outside the gene matches. With template switching, a universal primer site was added, and the cDNA carried unique molecular identifiers. TCRdb analysed the 5' RACE reads with MiXCR anew, one entry per CDR3 protein. The table has a few hundred thousand distinct CDR3 sequences, 24% seen once; the top ten hold about 2.7%. These data were also reused for a study on T cells expressing NK-cell markers. That report notes: Seropositivity for HCMV was found in seven of the eight sequenced donors, with one seronegative. In several donors, dominant clonotypes made up roughly 25-60.1% of CD3+CD56-NKG2C+ cells.

J is TRBJ1-1 and V is TRBV12-3 or TRBV12-4; 9 nucleotides agree with TRBD1. The TCR originated in a woman under 30 in good health. The sequencing sample was made of CD4+ T cells sorted from blood. The CDR3 is CASSLADRGSTEAFF. The CDR3 nucleotides are TGTGCCAGCAGTTTAGCGGACAGGGGTTCGACTGAAGCTTTCTTT.